Shown below are 4 T cell receptor beta chains from a single sample sequenced in a study of CD8+CD57+ T cells in acquired aplastic anemia. The patients chosen for sequencing had shown expansion of CD8+CD57+ cells (detected by flow cytometry). The study profiled TCR beta VDJ and CDR3 using genomic DNA as template. TCRdb ran MiXCR on the reads and lists one entry per CDR3 protein. The sample holds 200,000 to 300,000 distinct CDR3 sequences, approximately 86% seen once. Sequencing was performed on sorted CD4+, CD8+, or CD8+CD57+ T cells (not recorded which) from PBMCs. These receptors all come from a human donor with aplastic anemia.

The rearrangement uses TRBV10-3 and TRBJ2-1, with D unclear. The J call may not be correct, given that the DNA end is closer to TRBJ2-5. Germline V gene sequence: CDR1 ENHRY, CDR2 SYGVKD. CDR3 length equals 15 residues. CDR3 region: CAIRVGAIAQETQYF. For the CDR3, the DNA is TGTGCCATCAGGGTGGGTGCAATCGCACAAGAGACCCAGTACTTC.

The CDR3 region is CASSGDRVYGYTF. In DNA, the CDR3 is TGTGCCAGCAGCGGAGACAGGGTTTATGGCTACACCTTC. J is TRBJ1-2 and V is TRBV7-9; 7 nucleotides agree with TRBD1. The CDR3 loop spans 13 amino acids. Germline CDR1 SEHNR, CDR2 FQNEAQ (reference sequence). The ends lost 5 bases at V and 5 bases at J; junction bases unmatched: 5.

The chain recombines TRBV7-8 with TRBJ1-5, with D possibly TRBD1 on 6 matching bases. Trimming cost V 6 bases and J 13 bases, with 22 bases left between them. The CDR3 extends over 14 amino acids. The germline CDR1 and CDR2 sequences are SGHVS and FQNEAQ. The CDR3 loop is CASSLAGGAETQHF. In DNA form, the CDR3 reads TGTGCCAGCAGTTTGGCGGGGGGGGCTGAGACGCAGCATTTT.

V gene TRBV9 combines with J gene TRBJ1-2; TRBD1 might be the D (5 bases). Germline V gene lookup returns CDR1 SGDLS and CDR2 YYNGEE. The CDR3 has 16 residues. Trimming cost V 7 bases and J 5 bases, with 24 bases left between them. The CDR3 protein is CASGYGGDGIEYGYTF. The CDR3 coding sequence is TGTGCCAGCGGCTACGGGGGGGACGGTATCGAGTATGGCTACACCTTC.